This T cell receptor beta chain stems from a study of TIL therapy for anti-PD-1-resistant metastatic lung cancer. Study overall: Tumor harvest preceded PD-1/PD-L1 blockade, followed by nivolumab treatment. Tumors carried a median 1.5 non-synonymous mutations per megabase.

Concerning this clone itself: Its antigen is undetermined.

Sequencing used immunoSEQ v3. Produced via immunoSEQ multiplex PCR; TCRdb's table is partial and in-frame only. The table shows about 60,000 clones, with around 63% occurring only once. The time point is: pre-treatment sample, taken before nivolumab and TIL therapy. Enrollment ran from late 2017 to early 2020. The study's findings and limits: This highly selected cohort may not generalize to typical lung cancer patients.

The receptor was isolated from a person aged 25 to 85 with non-small cell lung cancer. This sample comprised blood, obtained at baseline.

DNA of the CDR3: TGCGCCAGCAGCCGCGGACCTACAACTAATGAAAAACTGTTTTTT. Protein: CASSRGPTTNEKLFF. The chain combines TRBV4-1 with TRBJ1-4, with unresolved D. The CDR3 loop spans 15 amino acids. Per germline, CDR1 MGHRA and CDR2 YSYEKL. The germline V and J ends were trimmed by 4 bases and 0 bases, with 9 bases remaining between them.